This TCR beta chain emerged from a study of blood T cell repertoires in COVID-19. On the study more broadly: Each recovered donor of Cohort 3 presented with two negative PCRs, clearance, or symptom resolution.

This CDR3 has 14 amino acids. Germline V lookup: CDR1 WNHNN, CDR2 SYGVQD (reference sequence). V dropped 3 bases and J dropped 3 bases, with 11 bases sitting between them. Some clones are missing from TCRdb's copy, which holds only in-frame ones; the method was immunoSEQ multiplex PCR. The repertoire holds 150,000 to 200,000 clones, with around 87% as singletons. This TCR derives from a woman aged 40 to 50 in a cohort exposed to, infected with or recovered from COVID-19 (not recorded which). The V and J genes are TRBV10-1 and TRBJ1-2; D might be TRBD1 (5 bases). Sequencing input: PBMCs or T cells enriched from blood (not recorded which). CDR3 in DNA: TGCGCCAGCAGTGAAACAGGCAGACACTATGGCTACACCTTC. Translated, it gives CASSETGRHYGYTF.